A single T cell receptor (beta chain) is shown here with its context. The sample belongs to a study of neurological immune-mediated disorders. TCRdb reprocessed the 5' RACE reads via MiXCR and lists one record per CDR3 protein. The data contain 20,000 to 25,000 distinct CDR3 sequences, roughly 17% of them singletons. Some 1 million sorted CD4+ or CD8+ T cells made each library. Germline CDR1 SGHKS, CDR2 YYEKEE (reference sequence). The CDR3 is 17 residues long. Trimming removed 0 bases from V and 2 bases from J, with 15 bases in between. This chain joins TRBV5-5 and TRBJ2-4; tentatively, D is TRBD2 (7 bases). The sequenced sample consisted of CD8+ T cells from blood. This clonotype was obtained from a woman in her late teens or twenties with multiple sclerosis. CDR3 residues: CASSLEAGEGSKNIQYF. The CDR3 nucleotides are TGTGCCAGCAGCTTGGAGGCAGGGGAGGGGTCCAAAAACATTCAGTACTTC.